A single sample gave rise to the 28 T cell receptor beta chains below, sequenced in a study of PD-1 blockade in classical Hodgkin lymphoma. The patients all showed relapse after autologous stem cell transplantation, while their brentuximab vedotin exposure varied. Clones were sequenced by immunoSEQ multiplex PCR, and TCRdb holds only the in-frame ones, with some missing. Of around 28,000 clones listed, less than 75% were seen once; the top ten hold around 26%. Sequenced here: peripheral blood mononuclear cells (PBMCs), sampled before the second cycle of nivolumab. These receptors were taken from a human donor with classical Hodgkin lymphoma.

V gene TRBV5-6 combines with J gene TRBJ2-5; D is uncertain. The CDR3 loop spans 13 amino acids. V lost 2 bases to trimming and J lost 5 bases, with 10 bases between them. Germline CDR1 and CDR2: SGHDT and YYEEEE. CDR3 coding DNA: TGTGCCAGCAGCTTAGCAGGACGGGAGACCCAGTACTTC. Its protein product is CASSLAGRETQYF.

The chain recombines TRBV27 with TRBJ2-7; perhaps TRBD1 as D (6 bases). The CDR3 runs 13 residues. Between the trimmed V and J ends, which lost 11 bases and 3 bases, there was a span of 17 bases. The germline gives CDR1 MNHEY, CDR2 SMNVEV (reference sequence). The CDR3 DNA is TGTGCCCCTCCTATAACAGGGTACTACGAGCAGTACTTC. It encodes CAPPITGYYEQYF.

This rearrangement joins TRBV19 to TRBJ2-1; D call uncertain. The CDR3 loop spans 13 amino acids. The germline V and J ends were trimmed by 5 bases and 6 bases, with 11 bases remaining between them. Looked up from germline, CDR1 is LNHDA and CDR2 is SQIVND (reference sequence). The CDR3 nucleotides read TGTGCCAGTAGTGAAAGACCTCGCAATGAGCAGTTCTTC. Protein product: CASSERPRNEQFF.

The V and J genes are TRBV6-1 and TRBJ1-1, with 7 nucleotides matching TRBD1. Germline CDR1 MNHNS, CDR2 SASEGT. The V gene end was trimmed by 4 bases and the J gene end by 4 bases; junction bases not matched to a gene: 6. The CDR3 covers 14 residues. The CDR3 loop is CASSGRGLSTEAFF. CDR3 bases: TGTGCCAGCAGTGGTAGGGGGCTGAGCACTGAAGCTTTCTTT.

V usage is TRBV4-2 and J usage is TRBJ2-3; D ambiguous. This CDR3 has 14 residues. Germline loops: CDR1 LGHNA, CDR2 YNFKEQ. Trimming removed 2 bases at V and 3 bases at J, with 9 bases between. The CDR3 DNA sequence: TGTGCCAGCAGCCAATCTGCTTTGACAGATACGCAGTATTTT. Translating gives CASSQSALTDTQYF.

By proportion, this clone is medium-sized. The chain carries TRBV7-9 and TRBJ1-2; D unresolved. CDR3 length equals 11 residues. V was cut by 3 bases and J by 6 bases, with 5 bases left in between. The germline V gene encodes CDR1 SEHNR and CDR2 FQNEAQ (reference sequence). The chain's CDR3 is CASSFSHGYTF. CDR3 DNA: TGTGCCAGCAGCTTTTCGCATGGCTACACCTTC.

The chain links TRBV7-9 to TRBJ2-1, with a possible D match to TRBD2 (6 bases). V dropped 5 bases and J dropped 5 bases, with 16 bases sitting between them. This CDR3 has 15 amino acids. In germline, CDR1 is SEHNR, CDR2 FQNEAQ (reference sequence). Here the CDR3 DNA reads TGTGCCAGCAGCCCGGACGGAGGGAGAAACAATGAGCAGTTCTTC. It translates to CASSPDGGRNNEQFF.

The V call is TRBV19, the J call TRBJ2-1; TRBD2 agrees at 11 bases. CDR1 is LNHDA and CDR2 is SQIVND in the germline V gene (reference sequence). This CDR3 contains 12 residues. After removal of 4 bases from V and 13 bases from J, the junction contained 3 bases not matched to a gene. The DNA of the CDR3 is TGTGCCAGTAGTACACTAGCGGGGGTTCAGTTCTTC. Amino acid sequence: CASSTLAGVQFF.

The chain couples TRBV27 to TRBJ2-5, with 8 nucleotides matching TRBD2. V dropped 6 bases and J dropped 5; count of bases not matched to a gene: 11. Germline V gene lookup returns CDR1 MNHEY and CDR2 SMNVEV (reference sequence). The CDR3 has 15 residues. CDR3 bases: TGTGCCAGCAGCGCCCTAGGGACTAGTCTGGAGACCCAGTACTTC. Translating gives CASSALGTSLETQYF.

This clone was seen many times. J is TRBJ1-5 and V is TRBV28; 7 bases agree with TRBD1. V shed 6 bases, J shed 6 bases, and the junction held 11 bases outside the gene matches. This CDR3 has 15 residues. The germline gives CDR1 MDHEN, CDR2 SYDVKM. The CDR3 loop reads CASSPPDRDLQPQHF. In DNA, the CDR3 is TGTGCCAGCAGCCCTCCCGACAGGGACCTTCAGCCCCAGCATTTT.

The V gene is TRBV19, the J gene TRBJ2-2; 7 positions match TRBD2. Germline CDR1 reads LNHDA; CDR2 reads SQIVND (reference sequence). After removal of 3 bases from V and 2 bases from J, the junction contained 3 bases not matched to a gene. The CDR3 is 15 residues long. CDR3 DNA: TGTGCCAGTAGTATTAGCGGGCTAAACACCGGGGAGCTGTTTTTT. Translated: CASSISGLNTGELFF.

V is TRBV5-6 and J is TRBJ2-7; D is tentatively TRBD1 or TRBD2 (6 bases each). Germline-derived CDR1 and CDR2 are SGHDT and YYEEEE. The CDR3 is 15 amino acids. V was trimmed by 6 bases and J by 3 bases, leaving 19 bases between them. The CDR3 protein is CASILLGGTSYEQYF. The CDR3, as DNA: TGTGCCAGCATCCTCCTGGGCGGGACAAGCTACGAGCAGTACTTC.

This clone was seen a handful of times. The germline gene is not matched at one end of the junction; a read error may be the cause. The J gene is TRBJ2-7, the V gene TRBV7-2; D gene unclear. This CDR3 region has 8 residues. Germline CDR1 reads SGHTA; CDR2 reads FQGNSA. The chain's CDR3 is CASSNWEF. CDR3 in DNA: TGTGCCAGCAGCAACTGGGAATTC.

In this sample, this clone turned up a few times. This chain uses TRBV28 with TRBJ2-7; D remains ambiguous. V was shortened by 1 base and J by 2 bases, with 9 bases between the two germline ends. This CDR3 comprises 14 residues. Germline values: CDR1 MDHEN, CDR2 SYDVKM. CDR3 amino acids: CASSLSELTYEQYF. In nucleotides, the CDR3 is TGTGCCAGCAGTTTATCGGAGCTTACCTACGAGCAGTACTTC. Full variable domain (outside the CDR3, taken from reference TRBV28 and TRBJ2-7): DVKVTQSSRYLVKRTGEKVFLECVQDMDHENMFWYRQDPGLGLRLIYFSYDVKMKEKGDIPEGYSVSREKKERFSLILESASTNQTSMYLCASSLSELTYEQYFGPGTRLTVT.

The J gene is TRBJ2-2, the V gene TRBV19, with TRBD1 matching over 11 bases. Germline-derived CDR1 and CDR2 are LNHDA and SQIVND (reference sequence). V shed 11 bases, J shed 5 bases, and the junction held 7 bases outside the gene matches. There are 14 residues in the CDR3. For the CDR3, the DNA is TGTGCCTCCACCGGGACAGGGGGAACCGGGGAGCTGTTTTTT. It codes for CASTGTGGTGELFF.

The chain has TRBV4-3 and TRBJ1-5; TRBD1 matches 8 bases. The CDR3 contains 16 residues. Unmatched junction bases numbered 8, after V lost 2 bases and J lost 5 bases. Germline lookup yields CDR1 LGHNA and CDR2 YSLEER. The CDR3 bases are TGCGCCAGCAGCCAATTTCCTCGACAGGGGTATCAGCCCCAGCATTTT. It specifies CASSQFPRQGYQPQHF.

In this sample, this clone turned up a few times. The chain recombines TRBV28 with TRBJ1-1, with D hard to call. CDR1 is MDHEN and CDR2 is SYDVKM in the germline V gene. This CDR3 has 11 amino acids. With 4 bases removed from V and 6 bases from J, the gap between germline ends came to 6 bases. DNA of the CDR3: TGTGCCAGCAGTTGGGCGTCTGAAGCTTTCTTT. This gives the protein CASSWASEAFF.

This chain links TRBV28 with TRBJ1-3, with 7 bases fitting TRBD1. This CDR3 has 15 amino acids. Germline CDR1 MDHEN, CDR2 SYDVKM. V trimming: 5 bases; J trimming: 0 bases; junction bases outside the gene matches: 4. The CDR3 DNA reads as TGTGCCAGCAGTCCCGGGACAGCCTCTGGAAACACCATATATTTT. Translation: CASSPGTASGNTIYF.

V is TRBV30 and J is TRBJ1-1, with D unclear. Germline assignment: CDR1 GTSNPN and CDR2 SVGIG (reference sequence). This CDR3 spans 12 amino acids. Between the trimmed V and J ends, which lost 1 base and 8 bases, there was a span of 11 bases. The CDR3 loop reads CAWSGGPAEAFF. As DNA, the CDR3 is TGTGCCTGGAGTGGAGGACCCGCGGAAGCTTTCTTT.

The chain carries TRBV19 and TRBJ2-6, with 9 positions matching TRBD1. V lost 1 base, J lost 2 bases, and 6 bases stayed unmatched. The CDR3 has 18 amino acids. Looked up from germline, CDR1 is LNHDA and CDR2 is SQIVND (reference sequence). Written as DNA, the CDR3 is TGTGCCAGTAGTATAGGAGAGGACAGGGGTACTGGGGCCAACGTCCTGACTTTC. Translation gives CASSIGEDRGTGANVLTF.

This clone was seen a single time. The V and J genes are TRBV5-1 and TRBJ1-2; D gene ambiguous. The CDR3 contains 15 residues. The V gene's germline CDR1 is SGHRS and CDR2 YFSETQ. V gave up 0 bases and J gave up 7 bases, with 16 bases separating them. CDR3 sequence: CASSLDGRVGGGYTF. The CDR3, as DNA: TGCGCCAGCAGCTTGGACGGAAGGGTAGGCGGTGGCTACACCTTC.

This chain uses TRBV2 with TRBJ2-2, with D possibly matching TRBD2 (5 bases). Deletions cut 5 bases from V and 6 bases from J, with 13 bases between. This CDR3 region has 14 residues. CDR1 is SNHLY, CDR2 FYNNEI, per germline. As DNA, the CDR3 is TGTGCCAGCAGTCCCCTTACTAGTCCCGGGGAGCTGTTTTTT. As protein: CASSPLTSPGELFF.

V is TRBV5-1 and J is TRBJ2-5; D is tentatively TRBD1 or TRBD2 (6 bases each). CDR1 is SGHRS and CDR2 is YFSETQ in the germline V gene. The CDR3 sequence is 15 residues long. V gave up 4 bases and J gave up 7 bases, with 20 bases separating them. The CDR3: CASSTLRGAAGTQYF. The DNA of the CDR3 is TGCGCCAGCAGCACCTTAAGGGGGGCGGCCGGGACCCAGTACTTC.

V usage is TRBV4-1 and J usage is TRBJ1-2; 7 positions match TRBD1. CDR1 is MGHRA and CDR2 is YSYEKL in the germline V gene. This CDR3 spans 19 amino acids. V lost 6 bases, J lost 4 bases, and 23 bases stayed unmatched. The chain's CDR3 is CASRPDPGQTNQLSYGYTF. DNA for the CDR3: TGCGCCAGCAGACCGGACCCGGGACAGACTAATCAACTAAGCTATGGCTACACCTTC.

This clone has just one count. The rearrangement joins TRBV5-4 to TRBJ2-2, with D tentatively TRBD2 (6 bases). The CDR3 extends over 17 amino acids. The V end lost 0 bases, the J end lost 1 base, and 13 bases lay between the germline ends. Germline assignment: CDR1 SGHNT and CDR2 YYREEE (reference sequence). Here the CDR3 DNA reads TGTGCCAGCAGCTTGGATGTCGCTAGCGTGAACACCGGGGAGCTGTTTTTT. Residues: CASSLDVASVNTGELFF.

The chain is built from TRBV7-6 and TRBJ1-4; D gene uncertain. The CDR3 is 13 amino acids. The germline gives CDR1 SGHVS, CDR2 FNYEAQ. V gave up 2 bases and J gave up 8 bases, with 9 bases separating them. This chain's CDR3 is CASSLTDGEKLFF. Here the CDR3 DNA reads TGTGCCAGCAGCTTAACCGACGGGGAAAAACTGTTTTTT.

The rearrangement links TRBV28 to TRBJ1-5, with a tentative D call TRBD1 (6 bases). V was cut by 7 bases and J by 3 bases, with 10 bases left in between. The germline gives CDR1 MDHEN, CDR2 SYDVKM. This CDR3 has 13 amino acids. The CDR3 region has the DNA TGTGCCAGCATTGGGGGCTTCAATCAGCCCCAGCATTTT. It yields the protein CASIGGFNQPQHF. The complete variable domain, with remaining parts taken from reference TRBV28 and TRBJ1-5, reads DVKVTQSSRYLVKRTGEKVFLECVQDMDHENMFWYRQDPGLGLRLIYFSYDVKMKEKGDIPEGYSVSREKKERFSLILESASTNQTSMYLCASIGGFNQPQHFGDGTRLSIL.

This rearrangement joins TRBV28 to TRBJ1-4; 7 nucleotides line up with TRBD1. CDR3 length: 16 residues. The V gene's germline CDR1 is MDHEN and CDR2 SYDVKM. V was clipped by 5 bases and J by 6 bases; unmatched bases: 12. The CDR3 protein is CASSPETARGYEKLFF. CDR3 coding DNA: TGTGCCAGCAGTCCCGAGACGGCCAGGGGGTATGAAAAACTGTTTTTT.